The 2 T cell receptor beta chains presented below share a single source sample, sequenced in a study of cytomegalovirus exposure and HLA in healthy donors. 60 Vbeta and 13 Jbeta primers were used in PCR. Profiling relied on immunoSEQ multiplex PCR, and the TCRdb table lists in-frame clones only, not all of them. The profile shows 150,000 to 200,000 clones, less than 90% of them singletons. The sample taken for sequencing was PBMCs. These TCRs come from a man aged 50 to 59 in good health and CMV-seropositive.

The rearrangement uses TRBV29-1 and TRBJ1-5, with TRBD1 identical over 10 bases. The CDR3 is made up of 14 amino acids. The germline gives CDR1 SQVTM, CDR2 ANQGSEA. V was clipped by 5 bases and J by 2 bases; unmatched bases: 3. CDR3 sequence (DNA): TGCAGCGTTCGGACAGGGGGGGGCAATCAGCCCCAGCATTTT. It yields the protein CSVRTGGGNQPQHF. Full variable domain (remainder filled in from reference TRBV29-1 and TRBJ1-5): SAVISQKPSRDICQRGTSLTIQCQVDSQVTMMFWYRQQPGQSLTLIATANQGSEATYESGFVIDKFPISRPNLTFSTLTVSNMSPEDSSIYLCSVRTGGGNQPQHFGDGTRLSIL.

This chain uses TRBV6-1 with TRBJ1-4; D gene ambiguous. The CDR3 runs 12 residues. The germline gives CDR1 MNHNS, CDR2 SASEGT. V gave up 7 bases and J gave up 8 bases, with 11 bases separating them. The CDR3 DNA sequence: TGTGCCAGCACCCCCCGCGCGGAAAAACTGTTTTTT. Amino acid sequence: CASTPRAEKLFF.